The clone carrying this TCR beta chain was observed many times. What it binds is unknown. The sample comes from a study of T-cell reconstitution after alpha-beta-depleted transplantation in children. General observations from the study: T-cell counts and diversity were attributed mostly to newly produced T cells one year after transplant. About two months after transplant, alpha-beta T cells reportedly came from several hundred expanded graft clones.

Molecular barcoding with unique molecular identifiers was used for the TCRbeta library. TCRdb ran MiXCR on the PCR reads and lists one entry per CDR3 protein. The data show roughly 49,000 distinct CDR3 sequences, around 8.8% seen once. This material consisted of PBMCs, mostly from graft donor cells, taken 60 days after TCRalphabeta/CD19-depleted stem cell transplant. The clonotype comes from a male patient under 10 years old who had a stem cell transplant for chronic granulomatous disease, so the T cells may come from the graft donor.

CDR3 sequence: CASSESWDYEQYF. The CDR3 nucleotides read TGCGCCAGCAGTGAGTCCTGGGATTACGAGCAGTACTTC. V usage is TRBV10-1 and J usage is TRBJ2-7; no definite D call. The CDR3 consists of 13 residues. CDR1 WNHNN and CDR2 SYGVQD come from the germline V gene (reference sequence). Trimming shortened V by 0 bases and J by 4 bases, and 7 bases separated the two germline ends.